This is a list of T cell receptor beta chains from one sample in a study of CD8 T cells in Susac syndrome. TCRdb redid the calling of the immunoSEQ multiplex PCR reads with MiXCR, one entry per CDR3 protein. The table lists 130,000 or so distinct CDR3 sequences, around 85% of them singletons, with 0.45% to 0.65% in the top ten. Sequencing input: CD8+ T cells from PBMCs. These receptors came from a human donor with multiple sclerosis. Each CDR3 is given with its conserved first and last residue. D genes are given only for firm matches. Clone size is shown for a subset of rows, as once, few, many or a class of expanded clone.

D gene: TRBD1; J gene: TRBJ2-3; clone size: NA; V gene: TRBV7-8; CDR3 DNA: TGTGCCAGCAGCTTAGTGCCCCGGGACAGGCAGGGTTGGGATACGCAGTATTTT; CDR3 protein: CASSLVPRDRQGWDTQYF
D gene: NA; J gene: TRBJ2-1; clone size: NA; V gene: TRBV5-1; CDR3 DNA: TGCGCCAGCAGTACAAGCGACTCCTCCTACAATGAGCAGTTCTTC; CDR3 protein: CASSTSDSSYNEQFF
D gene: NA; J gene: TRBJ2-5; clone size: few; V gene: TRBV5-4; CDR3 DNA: TGTGCCAGCAGCTCGACTGCGAGCCAAGAGACCCAGTACTTC; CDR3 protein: CASSSTASQETQYF
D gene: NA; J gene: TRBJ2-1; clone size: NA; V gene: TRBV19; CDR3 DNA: TGTGCCAGTAGTATGGGCGCCAGGCGTGAGCAGTTCTTC; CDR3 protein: CASSMGARREQFF
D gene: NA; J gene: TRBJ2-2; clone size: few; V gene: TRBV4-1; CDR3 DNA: TGCGCCAGCAGCCAAGACCGGAACCTGAACACCGGGGAGCTGTTTTTT; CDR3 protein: CASSQDRNLNTGELFF
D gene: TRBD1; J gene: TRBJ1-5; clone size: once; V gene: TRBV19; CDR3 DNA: TGTGCCACGAAGGACAGGGGGCTTCAGCCCCAGCATTTT; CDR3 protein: CATKDRGLQPQHF
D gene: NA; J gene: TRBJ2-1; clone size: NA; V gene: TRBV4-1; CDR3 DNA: TGCGCCAGCAGCCAGAGTCCCGGAAGCTCCTACAATGAGCAGTTCTTC; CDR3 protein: CASSQSPGSSYNEQFF
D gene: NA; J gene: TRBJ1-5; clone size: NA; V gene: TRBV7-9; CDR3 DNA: TGTGCTGTACGGCAAGCGGGGCTACATCAGCCCCAGCATTTT; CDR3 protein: CAVRQAGLHQPQHF
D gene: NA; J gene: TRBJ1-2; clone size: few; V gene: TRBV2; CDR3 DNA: TGTGCCAGCAGTGAAACAGGGCGAGGCTATGGCTACACCTTC; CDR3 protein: CASSETGRGYGYTF
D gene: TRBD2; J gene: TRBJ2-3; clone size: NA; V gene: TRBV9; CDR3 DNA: TGTGCCAGCAGCGGGGGACTAGCGGGAGGTACTTGGGATACGCAGTATTTT; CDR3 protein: CASSGGLAGGTWDTQYF
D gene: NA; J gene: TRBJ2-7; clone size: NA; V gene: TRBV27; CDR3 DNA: TGTGCCAGCAGTTTCCTTAAGAGGGCCGACGAGCAGTACTTC; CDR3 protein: CASSFLKRADEQYF
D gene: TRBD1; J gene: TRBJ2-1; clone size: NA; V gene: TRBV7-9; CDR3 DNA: TGTGCCAGCAGCCCAGATTGGGGGACAGATAAGTTCAATGAGCAGTTCTTC; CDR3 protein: CASSPDWGTDKFNEQFF
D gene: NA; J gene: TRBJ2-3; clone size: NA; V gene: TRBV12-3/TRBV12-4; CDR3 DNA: TGTGCCAGCAGTTTCTTTGGCTCAGGGGGGGGAGATACGCAGTATTTT; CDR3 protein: CASSFFGSGGGDTQYF
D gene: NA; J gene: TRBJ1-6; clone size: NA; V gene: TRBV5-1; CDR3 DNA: TGCGCCAGCAGCTTAACCGTTAGGCAATCACCCCTCCACTTT; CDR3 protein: CASSLTVRQSPLHF
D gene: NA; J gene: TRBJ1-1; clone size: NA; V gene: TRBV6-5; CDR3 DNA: TGTGCCAGCAGTTACGGGCCCCCCGTGAGCACTGAAGCTTTCTTT; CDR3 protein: CASSYGPPVSTEAFF
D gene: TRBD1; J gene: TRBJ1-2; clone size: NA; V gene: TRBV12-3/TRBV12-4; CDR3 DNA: TGTGCCAGCAGCTTTGACAGGGGGCTAGGAGGCTACACCTTC; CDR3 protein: CASSFDRGLGGYTF
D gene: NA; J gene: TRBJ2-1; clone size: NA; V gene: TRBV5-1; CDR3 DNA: TGCGCCAGCAGCTTGGAGGGAGCGCTCGGCGATGAGCAGTTCTTC; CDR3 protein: CASSLEGALGDEQFF
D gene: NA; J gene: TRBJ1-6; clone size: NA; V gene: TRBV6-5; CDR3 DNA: TGTGCCAGTTCCGGCAGGGGTAATTCACCCCTCCACTTT; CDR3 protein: CASSGRGNSPLHF
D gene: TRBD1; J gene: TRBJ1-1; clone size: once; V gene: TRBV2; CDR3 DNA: TGTGCCAGCAGTGACAATTGGCTGGGACAGGGAGAGGACACTGAAGCTTTCTTT; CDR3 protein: CASSDNWLGQGEDTEAFF
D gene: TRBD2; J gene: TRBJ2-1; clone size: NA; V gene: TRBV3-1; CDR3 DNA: TGTGCCAGCAGCCAAGAATTGCCTAGCGGGTACAATGAGCAGTTCTTC; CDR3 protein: CASSQELPSGYNEQFF
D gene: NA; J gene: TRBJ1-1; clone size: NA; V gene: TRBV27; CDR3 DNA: TGTGCCAGCAGTTTATACCCCCGGTTGAACACTGAAGCTTTCTTT; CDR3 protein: CASSLYPRLNTEAFF
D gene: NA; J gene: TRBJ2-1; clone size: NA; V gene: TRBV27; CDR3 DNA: TGTGCCAGCAGTTCCCTCCAGGGTTACTACAATGAGCAGTTCTTC; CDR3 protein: CASSSLQGYYNEQFF
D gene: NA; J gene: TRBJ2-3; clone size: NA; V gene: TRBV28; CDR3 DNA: TGTGCCAGCAGTTTTTCGGGACTTCTCACAGATACGCAGTATTTT; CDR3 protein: CASSFSGLLTDTQYF
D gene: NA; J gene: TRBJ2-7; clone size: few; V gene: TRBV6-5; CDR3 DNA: TGTGCCAGCAGTCCAGGGTTTTCGATCTCCTACGAGCAGTACTTC; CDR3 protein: CASSPGFSISYEQYF
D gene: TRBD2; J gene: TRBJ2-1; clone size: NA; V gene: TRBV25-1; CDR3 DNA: TGTGCCAGCAGTGCCCTAGCGGCAGATTACAATGAGCAGTTCTTC; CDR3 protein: CASSALAADYNEQFF
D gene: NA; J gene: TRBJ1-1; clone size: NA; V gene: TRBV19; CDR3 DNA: TGTGCCAGTAGTACGGGACTCGGGAACACTGAAGCTTTCTTT; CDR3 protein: CASSTGLGNTEAFF
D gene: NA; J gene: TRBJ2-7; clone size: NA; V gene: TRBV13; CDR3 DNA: TGTGCCAGCAGCTTAGCGGGACATCGAGAGCAGTACTTC; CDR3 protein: CASSLAGHREQYF
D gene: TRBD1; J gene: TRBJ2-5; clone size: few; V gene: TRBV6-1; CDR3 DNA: TGTGCCAGCAGTGGGGACAGCCAAGAGACCCAGTACTTC; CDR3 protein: CASSGDSQETQYF
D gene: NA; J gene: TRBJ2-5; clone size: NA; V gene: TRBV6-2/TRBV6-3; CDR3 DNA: TGTGCCAGCAATCGTGGGGACGAGACCCAGTACTTC; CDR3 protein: CASNRGDETQYF
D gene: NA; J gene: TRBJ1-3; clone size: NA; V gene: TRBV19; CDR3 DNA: TGTGCCAGTAGTACTCAGTTGGCAGACTACCAGCCTGGAAACACCATATATTTT; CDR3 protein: CASSTQLADYQPGNTIYF
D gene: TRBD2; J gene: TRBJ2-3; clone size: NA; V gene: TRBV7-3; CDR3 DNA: TGTGCCAGCAGCTATACTAGCGGGAGGGCCACAGATACGCAGTATTTT; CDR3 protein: CASSYTSGRATDTQYF
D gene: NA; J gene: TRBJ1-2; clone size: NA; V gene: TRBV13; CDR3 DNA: TGTGCCAGCAGAGAATTGGACAGCCAACTAGCCTACACCTTC; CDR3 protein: CASRELDSQLAYTF
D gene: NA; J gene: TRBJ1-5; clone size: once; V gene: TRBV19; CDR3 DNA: TGTGCCAGTACATTCAGCCGGGGGCGGGTGCCCCAGCATTTT; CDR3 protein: CASTFSRGRVPQHF
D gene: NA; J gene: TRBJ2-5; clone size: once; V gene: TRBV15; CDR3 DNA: TGTGCCACCAGCTTGTTTATAAGGACCGCTGAGAAGACCCAGTACTTC; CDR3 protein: CATSLFIRTAEKTQYF
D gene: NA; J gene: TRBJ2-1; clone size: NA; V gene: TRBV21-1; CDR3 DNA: TGTGCCAGCAGCACCAAACAGGGTACGAGATACAATGAGCAGTTCTTC; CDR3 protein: CASSTKQGTRYNEQFF
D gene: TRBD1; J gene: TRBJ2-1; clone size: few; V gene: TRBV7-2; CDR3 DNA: TGTGCCAGCAGCCTGGGACAGGGGGACGAGCAGTTCTTC; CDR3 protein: CASSLGQGDEQFF
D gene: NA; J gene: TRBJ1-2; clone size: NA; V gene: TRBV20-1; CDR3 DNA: TGCAGTGCAAGGGATCAAGCAGGGACTAGCTATGGCTACACCTTC; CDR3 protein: CSARDQAGTSYGYTF
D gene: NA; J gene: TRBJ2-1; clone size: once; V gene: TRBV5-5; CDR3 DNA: TGTGCCAGCAGCTTCCCGGGACCGGACAATGAGCAGTTCTTC; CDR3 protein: CASSFPGPDNEQFF
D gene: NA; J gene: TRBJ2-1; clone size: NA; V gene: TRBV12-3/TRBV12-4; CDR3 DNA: TGTGCCAGCACCGGGGAGTGGAACACCTACAATGAGCAGTTCTTC; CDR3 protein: CASTGEWNTYNEQFF
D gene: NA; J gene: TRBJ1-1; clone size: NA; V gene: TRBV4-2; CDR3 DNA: TGTGCCAGCAGCCAAGAAATCGGAGGGTCAAGAGCTTTCTTT; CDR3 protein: CASSQEIGGSRAFF
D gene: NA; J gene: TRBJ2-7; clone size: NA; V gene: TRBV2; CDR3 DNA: TGTGCCAGCAGTGAATATGGAAGCGAGCAGTACTTC; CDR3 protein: CASSEYGSEQYF
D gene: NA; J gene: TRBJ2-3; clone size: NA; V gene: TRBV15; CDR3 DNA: TGTGCCACCAGCAGTGAATTAGGGACAGATACGCAGTATTTT; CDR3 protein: CATSSELGTDTQYF
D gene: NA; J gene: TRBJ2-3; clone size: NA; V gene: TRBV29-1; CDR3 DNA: TGCAGCGTTGAATGGGGGACGGGCTTTGGCACAGATACGCAGTATTTT; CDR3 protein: CSVEWGTGFGTDTQYF
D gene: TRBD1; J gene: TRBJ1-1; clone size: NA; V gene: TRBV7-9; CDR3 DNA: TGTGCCAGCAGCACTACTACAGGGGGAACTGAAGCTTTCTTT; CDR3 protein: CASSTTTGGTEAFF
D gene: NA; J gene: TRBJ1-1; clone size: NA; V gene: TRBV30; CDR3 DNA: TGTGCCTGGAGTGTAGCCCAGAACACTGAAGCTTTCTTT; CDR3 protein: CAWSVAQNTEAFF
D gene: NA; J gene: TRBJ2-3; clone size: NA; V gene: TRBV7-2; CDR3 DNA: TGTGCCAGCAGCTTAGCGGCTGGTACGCAGTATTTT; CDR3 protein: CASSLAAGTQYF
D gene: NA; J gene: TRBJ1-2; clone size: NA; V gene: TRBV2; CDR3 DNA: TGTGCCAGCAGTGAAGGGAGTTCCCCTAACTATGGCTACACCTTC; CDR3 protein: CASSEGSSPNYGYTF
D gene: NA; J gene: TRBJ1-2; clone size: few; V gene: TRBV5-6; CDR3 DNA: TGTGCCAGCAGCTTGTCAGCCGGCTACACCTTC; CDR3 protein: CASSLSAGYTF
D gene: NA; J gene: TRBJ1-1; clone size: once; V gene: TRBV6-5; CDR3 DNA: TGTGCCAGCAGTTCCCCACAGGCTCTAGAAGCTTTCTTT; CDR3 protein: CASSSPQALEAFF
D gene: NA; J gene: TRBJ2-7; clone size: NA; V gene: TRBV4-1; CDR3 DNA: TGCGCCAGCAGCCAACAGGCTCGGGACTTCTACGAGCAGTACTTC; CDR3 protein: CASSQQARDFYEQYF
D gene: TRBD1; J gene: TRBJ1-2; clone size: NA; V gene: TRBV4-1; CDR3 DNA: TGCGCCAGCAGCCGTCCCGGGACAGGGGCGGAGTATGGCTACACCTTC; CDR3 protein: CASSRPGTGAEYGYTF
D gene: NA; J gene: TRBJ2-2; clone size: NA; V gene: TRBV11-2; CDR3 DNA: TGTGCCAGCAGCTTGGGGGAGACCGGGGAGCTGTTTTTT; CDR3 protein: CASSLGETGELFF
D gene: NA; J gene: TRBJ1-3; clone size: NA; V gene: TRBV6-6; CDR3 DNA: TGTGCCAGCAGTTACTCGCCTGGAAACACCATATATTTT; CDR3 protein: CASSYSPGNTIYF